Following are 24 T cell receptor beta chains from one sample sequenced in a study of blood T cell repertoires in COVID-19. Profiled with immunoSEQ multiplex PCR; TCRdb holds only in-frame clones, not every one. The sample has around 140,000 clones; around 80% are singletons. The sample taken for sequencing was PBMCs or T cells enriched from blood (not recorded which). These receptors all come from a middle-aged man with acute COVID-19.

The V gene is TRBV2, the J gene TRBJ1-3; possibly TRBD1 for D (6 bases). CDR3 size: 12 residues. CDR1 SNHLY and CDR2 FYNNEI come from the germline V gene. V was shortened by 8 bases and J by 4 bases, with 9 bases between the two germline ends. CDR3 nucleotide sequence: TGTGCCAGCCAGGGGAGCGGAAACACCATATATTTT. Translated: CASQGSGNTIYF.

V usage is TRBV18 and J usage is TRBJ2-7; 7 bases align to TRBD1. V shed 3 bases and J 6 bases; nucleotides not matched to a gene: 5. This CDR3 region has 13 residues. In germline, CDR1 is KGHSH, CDR2 LQKENI. This CDR3 is CASSPTGEREQYF. CDR3 coding DNA: TGTGCCAGCTCACCCACAGGGGAGCGCGAGCAGTACTTC.

CDR3 in DNA: TGTGCCAGCAGCGTAACTAGCAATAACAATGAGCAGTTCTTC. This translates into CASSVTSNNNEQFF. V is TRBV7-2 and J is TRBJ2-1, with D possibly matching TRBD2 (6 bases). This CDR3 is built from 14 residues. V lost 5 bases and J 5 bases, leaving 13 bases between the germline ends. Germline CDR1 and CDR2: SGHTA and FQGNSA.

V gene TRBV10-1 combines with J gene TRBJ1-5, with 9 bases fitting TRBD1. Germline values: CDR1 WNHNN, CDR2 SYGVQD (reference sequence). Trimming cost V 5 bases and J 4 bases; bases outside gene matches: 9. The CDR3 loop spans 16 amino acids. The CDR3 DNA is TGCGCCAGCAGTACTAGGTGGGACAGGGAGAATCAGCCCCAGCATTTT. This encodes CASSTRWDRENQPQHF.

This sequence joins TRBV23-1 and TRBJ2-2, with D tentatively TRBD1 (6 bases). TRBV23-1 is marked as an open reading frame, function uncertain. Trimming removed 8 bases from V and 5 bases from J, with 21 bases in between. CDR3 length equals 16 residues. This CDR3 reads CASGPPQGEGTGELFF. DNA of the CDR3: TGCGCCAGCGGCCCCCCACAGGGTGAGGGTACCGGGGAGCTGTTTTTT.

The V call is TRBV10-1, the J call TRBJ2-3, with TRBD2 matching 11 bases. The CDR3 contains 15 residues. V lost 3 bases to trimming and J lost 10 bases; unmatched junction nucleotides: 9. Germline values: CDR1 WNHNN, CDR2 SYGVQD (reference sequence). The CDR3 nucleotides are TGCGCCAGCAGTGATCGGGGACTAGCGGCCCGCGCGCAGTATTTT. Residues: CASSDRGLAARAQYF.

The chain carries TRBV6-5 and TRBJ1-1, with D uncertain. Germline CDR1 MNHEY, CDR2 SVGAGI. Trimming left V 0 bases short and J 5 bases short, with 7 bases between. The length of the CDR3 is 13 residues. The CDR3 reads CASSYSRGTEAFF. Written as DNA, the CDR3 is TGTGCCAGCAGTTACTCGCGAGGGACTGAAGCTTTCTTT.

The chain recombines TRBV19 with TRBJ1-2; 9 nucleotides align to TRBD1. Germline V CDR1 and CDR2: LNHDA, SQIVND (reference sequence). The CDR3 has 16 amino acids. V was pared by 6 bases and J by 0 bases, with 8 bases of the junction left unmatched. The chain's CDR3 is CASSLLGDRANYGYTF. In DNA, the CDR3 is TGTGCCAGTAGCCTTCTCGGGGACAGGGCTAACTATGGCTACACCTTC. Based on the CDR3 plus reference TRBV19 and TRBJ1-2, the full variable domain is DGGITQSPKYLFRKEGQNVTLSCEQNLNHDAMYWYRQDPGQGLRLIYYSQIVNDFQKGDIAEGYSVSREKKESFPLTVTSAQKNPTAFYLCASSLLGDRANYGYTFGSGTRLTVV.

This chain uses TRBV5-8 with TRBJ1-5; 7 bases map to TRBD1. Germline V gene data show CDR1 as SGHTS and CDR2 as YDEGEE. The CDR3 consists of 15 residues. The V segment lost 0 bases and the J segment 7 bases; nucleotides outside the gene matches: 7. CDR3 bases: TGTGCCAGCAGCTTGGGAGGGGGCGCGGGACAGCCCCAGCATTTT. Translation gives CASSLGGGAGQPQHF.

The V call is TRBV2, the J call TRBJ2-5, with TRBD2 identical over 10 bases. CDR1 and CDR2 (germline): SNHLY, FYNNEI. V dropped 6 bases and J dropped 5; count of bases not matched to a gene: 12. The CDR3 has 16 amino acids. The CDR3 DNA follows: TGTGCCAGCAGCGCTATGCTAGCGGGAGCCGGGGAGACCCAGTACTTC. It is translated as CASSAMLAGAGETQYF. The full variable domain, in which reference TRBV2 and TRBJ2-5 provide the parts outside the CDR3, is EPEVTQTPSHQVTQMGQEVILRCVPISNHLYFYWYRQILGQKVEFLVSFYNNEISEKSEIFDDQFSVERPDGSNFTLKIRSTKLEDSAMYFCASSAMLAGAGETQYFGPGTRLLVL.

The rearrangement uses TRBV19 and TRBJ2-1; TRBD2 might be the D (5 bases). This CDR3 has 13 residues. Germline CDR1 LNHDA, CDR2 SQIVND (reference sequence). Trimming cost V 6 bases and J 5 bases, with 11 bases left between them. The CDR3: CASSPPGNNEQFF. For the CDR3, the DNA is TGTGCCAGTAGCCCCCCGGGAAACAATGAGCAGTTCTTC. Supplemented by reference TRBV19 and TRBJ2-1, the full variable domain reads DGGITQSPKYLFRKEGQNVTLSCEQNLNHDAMYWYRQDPGQGLRLIYYSQIVNDFQKGDIAEGYSVSREKKESFPLTVTSAQKNPTAFYLCASSPPGNNEQFFGPGTRLTVL.

The chain uses TRBV28 and TRBJ1-1, with a tentative D call TRBD1 (5 bases). Germline V lookup: CDR1 MDHEN, CDR2 SYDVKM. The V end lost 7 bases, the J end lost 5 bases, and 17 bases lay between the germline ends. The CDR3 is 14 amino acids. CDR3 bases: TGTGCCAGCATCGAAAGGGGCGCGGAAACTGAAGCTTTCTTT. The encoded protein is CASIERGAETEAFF.

The V call is TRBV5-5, the J call TRBJ2-1; 8 nucleotides align to TRBD2. This CDR3 spans 13 amino acids. The ends lost 5 bases at V and 7 bases at J; junction bases unmatched: 5. Per the germline V gene, CDR1 is SGHKS and CDR2 is YYEKEE (reference sequence). The DNA for the CDR3 is TGTGCCAGCAGACTAGCGGCCCGAAATGAGCAGTTCTTC. Translating gives CASRLAARNEQFF.

In its sample, this clone was seen once. The chain recombines TRBV5-5 with TRBJ1-2; TRBD1 agrees at 7 bases. This CDR3 is 14 amino acids long. The V gene's germline CDR1 is SGHKS and CDR2 YYEKEE (reference sequence). J was trimmed by 7 bases and V by 4 bases; bases with no gene match: 10. The CDR3 protein is CASSTRQGDLGYTF. CDR3 DNA sequence: TGTGCCAGCAGCACACGACAGGGAGACCTTGGCTACACCTTC.

The V gene is TRBV29-1, the J gene TRBJ2-2; D is perhaps TRBD1 (6 bases). Deletions cut 3 bases from V and 1 base from J, with 9 bases between. This CDR3 region has 14 residues. Germline V gives CDR1 SQVTM, CDR2 ANQGSEA. The DNA for the CDR3 is TGCAGCGTTGACAGGGGCTTGAACACCGGGGAGCTGTTTTTT. Residues: CSVDRGLNTGELFF.

The V and J genes are TRBV15 and TRBJ2-5; 8 bases map to TRBD1. Germline assignment: CDR1 LNHNV and CDR2 YYDKDF (reference sequence). J was trimmed by 4 bases and V by 5 bases; bases with no gene match: 6. This CDR3 contains 14 residues. CDR3 sequence: CATSPGQGLETQYF. The DNA for the CDR3 is TGTGCCACCAGCCCTGGACAGGGACTAGAGACCCAGTACTTC.

V is TRBV11-2 and J is TRBJ2-7; 11 bases fit TRBD1. This CDR3 is built from 14 residues. CDR1 and CDR2 from the germline V gene are SGHAT and FQNNGV. Trimming cost V 5 bases and J 4 bases; bases outside gene matches: 4. CDR3 in DNA: TGTGCCAGCAGCCTCGGACAGGGGGCTTACGAGCAGTACTTC. Encoded protein: CASSLGQGAYEQYF.

Here the CDR3 reads CASSSTGGSAFF. The CDR3 DNA is TGTGCCAGCAGTTCGACAGGGGGTAGTGCTTTCTTT. This chain connects TRBV12-3 or TRBV12-4 to TRBJ1-1; 9 bases agree with TRBD1. This CDR3 has 12 residues. V dropped 4 bases and J dropped 11; count of bases not matched to a gene: 5.

The rearrangement uses TRBV6-5 and TRBJ2-3, with 13 bases that match TRBD2. The germline gives CDR1 MNHEY, CDR2 SVGAGI. There are 13 residues in the CDR3. V trimming: 9 bases; J trimming: 6 bases; junction bases outside the gene matches: 3. DNA for the CDR3: TGTGCCAGTAGGACTAGCGGGAGTGATACGCAGTATTTT. The encoded protein is CASRTSGSDTQYF.

This chain links TRBV7-9 with TRBJ1-1; 9 nucleotides align to TRBD1. Germline loops: CDR1 SEHNR, CDR2 FQNEAQ (reference sequence). The CDR3 contains 16 residues. Germline trimming cut 4 bases from V and 3 bases from J; bases unmatched to any gene: 9. The CDR3 protein is CASSSSPGQGYTEAFF. Written as DNA, the CDR3 is TGTGCCAGCAGCTCCTCACCGGGACAGGGTTACACTGAAGCTTTCTTT.

This chain uses TRBV6-5 with TRBJ1-2; 8 bases line up with TRBD1. CDR1 and CDR2 (germline): MNHEY, SVGAGI. V was pared by 2 bases and J by 7 bases, with 6 bases of the junction left unmatched. The CDR3 is 14 residues long. CDR3 in DNA: TGTGCCAGCAGTTACCAACGACAGGGGAGTGGCTACACCTTC. The encoded protein is CASSYQRQGSGYTF.

V gene TRBV7-6 combines with J gene TRBJ1-5; a possible D gene is TRBD1 (5 bases). V shed 1 base and J shed 2 bases, with 9 bases lying between them. This CDR3 has 15 residues. CDR1 is SGHVS, CDR2 FNYEAQ, per germline. The CDR3 here is CASSLGPGGNQPQHF. CDR3 DNA sequence: TGTGCCAGCAGCTTAGGGCCGGGGGGCAATCAGCCCCAGCATTTT.

The V and J genes are TRBV5-1 and TRBJ2-3, with 12 bases aligning to TRBD2. CDR1 and CDR2 (germline): SGHRS, YFSETQ. This CDR3 has 17 amino acids. J lost 3 bases, V lost 3 bases, and 8 bases had no gene match. CDR3 DNA sequence: TGCGCCAGCAGCTCCCGTACGACTAGCGGGAGTACAGATACGCAGTATTTT. Residues: CASSSRTTSGSTDTQYF.

The chain recombines TRBV7-3 with TRBJ2-3; 7 bases line up with TRBD2. The CDR3 contains 14 residues. In germline, CDR1 is SGHTA, CDR2 FQGTGA. V lost 2 bases, J lost 5 bases, and 4 bases stayed unmatched. The CDR3 region is CASSLDGRGDTQYF. CDR3 coding DNA: TGTGCCAGCAGCTTAGATGGGAGGGGAGATACGCAGTATTTT.